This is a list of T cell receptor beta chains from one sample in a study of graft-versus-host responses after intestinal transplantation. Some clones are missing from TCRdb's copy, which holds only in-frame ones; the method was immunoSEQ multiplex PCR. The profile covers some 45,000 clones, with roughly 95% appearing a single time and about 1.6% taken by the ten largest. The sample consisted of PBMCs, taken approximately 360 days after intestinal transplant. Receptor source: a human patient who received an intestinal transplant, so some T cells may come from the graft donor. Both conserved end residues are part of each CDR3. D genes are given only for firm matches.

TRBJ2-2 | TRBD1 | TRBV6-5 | CASSYTGEELFF | TGTGCCAGCAGCTACACAGGGGAGGAGCTGTTTTTT
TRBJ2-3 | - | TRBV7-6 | CASSQSTRGITDTQYF | TGTGCCAGCAGCCAATCAACTCGGGGAATCACAGATACGCAGTATTTT
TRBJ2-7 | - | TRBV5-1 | CASSFNGGLLEFYEQYF | TGCGCCAGCAGCTTTAACGGGGGCCTCCTCGAGTTTTACGAGCAGTACTTC
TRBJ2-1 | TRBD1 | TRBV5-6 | CASSITGGYNEQFF | TGTGCCAGCAGCATCACAGGGGGTTACAATGAGCAGTTCTTC
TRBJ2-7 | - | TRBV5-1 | CASSLEPYEQYF | TGCGCCAGCAGCTTGGAGCCCTACGAGCAGTACTTC
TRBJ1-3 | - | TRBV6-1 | CAISGTNENTIYF | TGTGCCATCTCCGGGACGAATGAAAACACCATATATTTT
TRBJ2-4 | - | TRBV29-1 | CSVDTARGGRVAKNIQYF | TGCAGCGTCGATACAGCCAGGGGGGGGAGGGTAGCCAAAAACATTCAGTACTTC
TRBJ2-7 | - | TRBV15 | CATSRVTASPIYEQYF | TGTGCCACCAGCAGAGTTACGGCTTCACCTATCTACGAGCAGTACTTC
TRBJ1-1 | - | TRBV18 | CASSPRILITTEAFF | TGTGCCAGCTCACCACGTATACTGATCACCACTGAAGCTTTCTTT
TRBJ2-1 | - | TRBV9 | CASSDPSGWMSNEQFF | TGTGCCAGCAGCGATCCGAGCGGGTGGATGAGCAATGAGCAGTTCTTC
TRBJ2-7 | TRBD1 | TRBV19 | CASSVTGGSYEQYF | TGTGCCAGTAGTGTCACAGGGGGAAGCTACGAGCAGTACTTC
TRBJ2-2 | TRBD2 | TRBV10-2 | CASLPGGLAGVSTGELFF | TGCGCCAGCCTTCCTGGGGGACTAGCGGGAGTAAGCACCGGGGAGCTGTTTTTT
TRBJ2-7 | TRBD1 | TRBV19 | CASSWGDRETYEQYF | TGTGCCAGTAGTTGGGGGGACAGGGAGACCTACGAGCAGTACTTC
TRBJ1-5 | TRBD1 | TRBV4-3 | CASSRLQGGGQPQHF | TGCGCCAGCAGCCGGTTACAGGGGGGAGGGCAGCCCCAGCATTTT
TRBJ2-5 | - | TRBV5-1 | CASTGTQETQYF | TGCGCCAGTACCGGGACGCAAGAGACCCAGTACTTC
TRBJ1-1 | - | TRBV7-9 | CASRIQMGLANTEAFF | TGTGCCAGCAGAATTCAAATGGGTTTAGCAAACACTGAAGCTTTCTTT